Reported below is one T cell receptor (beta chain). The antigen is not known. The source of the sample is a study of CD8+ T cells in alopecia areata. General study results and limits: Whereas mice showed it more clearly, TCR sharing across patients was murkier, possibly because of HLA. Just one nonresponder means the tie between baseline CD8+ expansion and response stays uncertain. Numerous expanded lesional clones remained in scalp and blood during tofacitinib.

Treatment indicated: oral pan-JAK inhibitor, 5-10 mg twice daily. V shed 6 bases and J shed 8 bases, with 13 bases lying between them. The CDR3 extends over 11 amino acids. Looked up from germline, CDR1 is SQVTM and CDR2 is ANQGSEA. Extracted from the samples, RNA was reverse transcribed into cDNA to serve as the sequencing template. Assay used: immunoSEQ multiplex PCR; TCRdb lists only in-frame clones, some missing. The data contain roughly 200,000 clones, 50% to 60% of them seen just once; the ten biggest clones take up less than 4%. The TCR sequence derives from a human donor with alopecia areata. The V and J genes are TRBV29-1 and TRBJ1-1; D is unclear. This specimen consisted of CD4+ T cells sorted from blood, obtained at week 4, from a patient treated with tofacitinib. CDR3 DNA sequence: TGCAGCGTCGCCAGGTCCAACGAAGCTTTCTTT. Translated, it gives CSVARSNEAFF.